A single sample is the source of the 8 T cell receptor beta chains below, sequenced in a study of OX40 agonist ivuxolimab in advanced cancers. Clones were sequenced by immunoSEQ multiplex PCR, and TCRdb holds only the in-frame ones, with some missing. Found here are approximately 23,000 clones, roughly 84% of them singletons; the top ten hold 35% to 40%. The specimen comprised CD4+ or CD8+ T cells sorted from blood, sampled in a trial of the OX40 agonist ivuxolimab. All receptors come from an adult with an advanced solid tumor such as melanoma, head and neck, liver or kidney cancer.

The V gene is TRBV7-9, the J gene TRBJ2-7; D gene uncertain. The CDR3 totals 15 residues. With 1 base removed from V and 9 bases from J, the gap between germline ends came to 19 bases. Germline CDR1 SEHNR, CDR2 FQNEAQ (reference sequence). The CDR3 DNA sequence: TGTGCCAGCAGCTTAGGTCAGGCATCCCTACGAGGGCAGTACTTC. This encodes CASSLGQASLRGQYF. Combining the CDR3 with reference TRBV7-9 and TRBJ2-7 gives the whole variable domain DTGVSQNPRHKITKRGQNVTFRCDPISEHNRLYWYRQTLGQGPEFLTYFQNEAQLEKSRLLSDRFSAERPKGSFSTLEIQRTEQGDSAMYLCASSLGQASLRGQYFGPGTRLTVT.

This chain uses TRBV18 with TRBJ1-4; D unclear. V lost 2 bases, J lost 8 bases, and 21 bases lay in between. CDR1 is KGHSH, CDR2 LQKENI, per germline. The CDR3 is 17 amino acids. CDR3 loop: CASSPSRGSSPLEKLFF. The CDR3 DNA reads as TGTGCCAGCTCACCAAGCCGGGGATCGAGCCCCTTGGAAAAACTGTTTTTT.

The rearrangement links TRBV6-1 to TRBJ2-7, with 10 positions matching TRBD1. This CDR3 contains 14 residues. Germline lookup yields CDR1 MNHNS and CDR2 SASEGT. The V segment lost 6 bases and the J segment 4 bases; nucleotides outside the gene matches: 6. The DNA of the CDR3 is TGTGCCAGCAGGGAGGGACAGGGGTCTTACGAGCAGTACTTC. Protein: CASREGQGSYEQYF.

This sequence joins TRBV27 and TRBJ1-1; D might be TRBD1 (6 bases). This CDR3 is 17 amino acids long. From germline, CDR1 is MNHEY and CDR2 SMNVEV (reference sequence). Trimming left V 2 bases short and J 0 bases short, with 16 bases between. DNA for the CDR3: TGTGCCAGCAGTTTAAGGTCCGGGGGGCCCCTGAACACTGAAGCTTTCTTT. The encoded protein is CASSLRSGGPLNTEAFF.

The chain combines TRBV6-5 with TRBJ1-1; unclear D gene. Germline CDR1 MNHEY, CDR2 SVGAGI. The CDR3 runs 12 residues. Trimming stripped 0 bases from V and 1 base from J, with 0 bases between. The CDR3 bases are TGTGCCAGCAGTTACTCGAACACTGAAGCTTTCTTT. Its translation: CASSYSNTEAFF.

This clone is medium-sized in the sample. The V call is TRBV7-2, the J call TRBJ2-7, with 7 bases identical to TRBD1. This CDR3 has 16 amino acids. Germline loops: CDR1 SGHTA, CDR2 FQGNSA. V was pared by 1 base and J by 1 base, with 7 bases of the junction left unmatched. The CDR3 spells CASSLDLQGFSYEQYF. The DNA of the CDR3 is TGTGCCAGCAGCTTAGACCTACAGGGGTTTTCCTACGAGCAGTACTTC. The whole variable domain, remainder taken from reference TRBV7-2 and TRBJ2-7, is GAGVSQSPSNKVTEKGKDVELRCDPISGHTALYWYRQSLGQGLEFLIYFQGNSAPDKSGLPSDRFSAERTGGSVSTLTIQRTQQEDSAVYLCASSLDLQGFSYEQYFGPGTRLTVT.

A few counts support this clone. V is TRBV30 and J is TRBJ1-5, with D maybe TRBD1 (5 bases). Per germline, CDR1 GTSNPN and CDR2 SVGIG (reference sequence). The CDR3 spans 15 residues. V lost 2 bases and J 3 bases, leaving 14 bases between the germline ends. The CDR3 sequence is CAWSTSGASNQPQHF. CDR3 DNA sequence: TGTGCCTGGAGTACCAGCGGGGCGTCCAATCAGCCCCAGCATTTT.

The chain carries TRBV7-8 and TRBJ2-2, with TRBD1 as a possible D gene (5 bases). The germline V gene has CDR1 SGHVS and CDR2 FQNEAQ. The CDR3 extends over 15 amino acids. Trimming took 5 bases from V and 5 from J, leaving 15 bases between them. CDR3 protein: CASSPGSGWTGELFF. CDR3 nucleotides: TGTGCCAGCAGCCCCGGGTCAGGGTGGACCGGGGAGCTGTTTTTT.